One and the same sample provided the 32 T cell receptor beta chains below, sequenced in a study of yellow fever vaccine responses in identical twins. TCRdb itself ran the RT-PCR reads through MiXCR, one entry per CDR3 protein. Of 17,000 or so distinct CDR3 sequences in the sample, under 75% were seen once. The specimen comprised T cells from blood (PBMCs), unsorted or a sorted subset (not recorded which), sampled before or after yellow fever vaccination (not recorded which). These receptor sequences come from a woman between 18 and 30 years old who received the yellow fever vaccine.

V and J are TRBV2 and TRBJ2-5; D is possibly TRBD2 (6 bases). V shed 6 bases and J shed 2 bases, with 13 bases lying between them. Germline assignment: CDR1 SNHLY and CDR2 FYNNEI. The length of the CDR3 is 14 residues. The DNA for the CDR3 is TGTGCCAGCAGCCTCAGGACTATGCAAGAGACCCAGTACTTC. Its protein product is CASSLRTMQETQYF.

A few counts support this clonotype. V usage is TRBV12-3 or TRBV12-4 and J usage is TRBJ1-5; no clear D gene. V lost 5 bases and J 8 bases, leaving 13 bases between the germline ends. This CDR3 comprises 13 residues. CDR3 bases: TGTGCCAGCAGTCCCCGCACCCAAGAGCCCCAGCATTTT. This sequence encodes CASSPRTQEPQHF.

This sequence joins TRBV3-1 and TRBJ1-1; TRBD1 might be the D (5 bases). V lost 6 bases and J 1 base, leaving 12 bases between the germline ends. The V gene's germline CDR1 is LGHDT and CDR2 YNNKEL (reference sequence). CDR3 length: 14 amino acids. CDR3 bases: TGTGCCAGCAGTCGCAGGGACGGGAACACTGAAGCTTTCTTT. Its protein is CASSRRDGNTEAFF. Full variable domain (missing parts from reference TRBV3-1 and TRBJ1-1): DTAVSQTPKYLVTQMGNDKSIKCEQNLGHDTMYWYKQDSKKFLKIMFSYNNKELIINETVPNRFSPKSPDKAHLNLHINSLELGDSAVYFCASSRRDGNTEAFFGQGTRLTVV.

This clonotype was counted once. The J gene is TRBJ1-2, the V gene TRBV11-3, with D unclear. Deletions cut 0 bases from V and 4 bases from J, with 18 bases between. This CDR3 comprises 17 residues. The V gene's germline CDR1 is SGHNT and CDR2 YENEEA. The CDR3 spells CASSLDMRAAVRYGYTF. The CDR3 region has the DNA TGTGCCAGCAGCTTAGATATGAGGGCCGCCGTCCGCTATGGCTACACCTTC.

J is TRBJ2-5 and V is TRBV18; D gene uncertain. V lost 6 bases and J 4 bases, leaving 15 bases between the germline ends. CDR3 length: 14 amino acids. Germline values: CDR1 KGHSH, CDR2 LQKENI. CDR3 sequence (DNA): TGTGCCAGCTCCCCTGCCGTGGGCGGAGAGACCCAGTACTTC. Translated, it gives CASSPAVGGETQYF.

V is TRBV5-5 and J is TRBJ2-7; D uncertain. The V end lost 0 bases, the J end lost 5 bases, and 6 bases lay between the germline ends. The germline V gene encodes CDR1 SGHKS and CDR2 YYEKEE (reference sequence). The CDR3 runs to 12 residues. The CDR3 protein is CASSLVFNEQYF. Here the CDR3 DNA reads TGTGCCAGCAGCTTGGTTTTCAACGAGCAGTACTTC.

The chain joins TRBV24-1 to TRBJ2-3; 11 bases line up with TRBD2. V trimming: 4 bases; J trimming: 6 bases; junction bases outside the gene matches: 5. The CDR3 is 15 amino acids. Germline V CDR1 and CDR2: KGHDR, SFDVKD. The CDR3 protein is CATSDQTSGSDTQYF. DNA of the CDR3: TGTGCCACCAGTGACCAAACTAGCGGGAGCGATACGCAGTATTTT.

This chain uses TRBV11-2 with TRBJ2-5, with 11 bases fitting TRBD2. This CDR3 region has 16 residues. V dropped 3 bases and J dropped 2; count of bases not matched to a gene: 5. The germline gives CDR1 SGHAT, CDR2 FQNNGV. CDR3 bases: TGTGCCAGCAGCTTTGTAATAGCGGGGGGGCAAGAGACCCAGTACTTC. It is translated as CASSFVIAGGQETQYF.

The V and J genes are TRBV5-5 and TRBJ2-1; 10 positions agree with TRBD1. The CDR3 length is 15 residues. Germline CDR1 SGHKS, CDR2 YYEKEE (reference sequence). Trimming took 0 bases from V and 10 from J; bases not matched to a gene: 7. The CDR3 sequence: CASSLGQGAPLEQFF. The CDR3, as DNA: TGTGCCAGCAGCTTGGGACAGGGGGCACCTTTGGAGCAGTTCTTC. The whole variable domain, remainder taken from reference TRBV5-5 and TRBJ2-1, is DAGVTQSPTHLIKTRGQQVTLRCSPISGHKSVSWYQQVLGQGPQFIFQYYEKEERGRGNFPDRFSARQFPNYSSELNVNALLLGDSALYLCASSLGQGAPLEQFFGPGTRLTVL.

The V and J genes are TRBV10-3 and TRBJ2-7, with TRBD1 matching over 9 bases. CDR1 is ENHRY, CDR2 SYGVKD, per germline. The CDR3 runs 14 residues. Trimming at V came to 6 bases and at J to 2 bases, leaving 5 bases not matched to a gene. The CDR3 region is CAIRPGQGAYEQYF. The CDR3, as DNA: TGTGCCATCAGACCGGGACAGGGTGCCTACGAGCAGTACTTC.

The genes are TRBV18 and TRBJ2-7; TRBD1 agrees at 7 bases. Germline lookup yields CDR1 KGHSH and CDR2 LQKENI. This CDR3 comprises 17 residues. The trim removed 0 bases at V and 4 bases at J, leaving 12 bases unmatched. As DNA, the CDR3 is TGTGCCAGCTCACCACCAGGTTTTTGGCAGGGGGAGTACGAGCAGTACTTC. Amino acids: CASSPPGFWQGEYEQYF.

The J gene is TRBJ2-3, the V gene TRBV11-3; D uncertain. CDR3 size: 16 residues. V lost 0 bases and J lost 2, with 12 bases in between. The germline gives CDR1 SGHNT, CDR2 YENEEA. CDR3 bases: TGTGCCAGCAGCTTAGATGACGGGCGGTACACAGATACGCAGTATTTT. This translates into CASSLDDGRYTDTQYF.

The chain uses TRBV11-1 and TRBJ2-2; 10 nucleotides align to TRBD1. CDR3 length: 14 amino acids. Germline V gives CDR1 SGHAT, CDR2 FQDESV (reference sequence). The CDR3 coding sequence is TGTGCAAAGACAGGGGGCGCATTGACCGGGGAGCTGTTTTTT. Translated, it gives CAKTGGALTGELFF. Looking up the rest from reference TRBV11-1 and TRBJ2-2 gives the full variable domain: EAEVAQSPRYKITEKSQAVAFWCDPISGHATLYWYRQILGQGPELLVQFQDESVVDDSQLPKDRFSAERLKGVDSTLKIQPAELGDSAMYLCAKTGGALTGELFFGEGSRLTVL.

This chain uses TRBV5-1 with TRBJ2-5; 7 bases align to TRBD1. The trim removed 6 bases at V and 2 bases at J, leaving 4 bases unmatched. Germline CDR1 and CDR2: SGHRS and YFSETQ. The CDR3 runs to 13 residues. The CDR3 is CASKGAPQETQYF. The CDR3 coding sequence is TGCGCCAGCAAGGGGGCCCCTCAAGAGACCCAGTACTTC.

The table lists this clonotype with a few counts. V usage is TRBV10-3 and J usage is TRBJ1-1, with 7 bases identical to TRBD1. Unmatched junction bases numbered 6, after V lost 2 bases and J lost 6 bases. The CDR3 runs 14 residues. Germline lookup yields CDR1 ENHRY and CDR2 SYGVKD. The CDR3 DNA reads TGTGCCATCAGTGAGAAGGGGCAGGGGGCTGAAGCTTTCTTT. Encoded protein: CAISEKGQGAEAFF.

Only a few counts were recorded for this clonotype. The V and J genes are TRBV4-2 and TRBJ2-1; D is unresolved. V dropped 0 bases and J dropped 9 bases, with 9 bases sitting between them. Germline V CDR1 and CDR2: LGHNA, YNFKEQ. The CDR3 is 13 residues long. Written as DNA, the CDR3 is TGTGCCAGCAGCCAAGACGTTCCGGCTGAGCAGTTCTTC. It specifies CASSQDVPAEQFF.

The chain combines TRBV29-1 with TRBJ2-1, with 11 bases that match TRBD2. CDR1 is SQVTM and CDR2 is ANQGSEA in the germline V gene. V lost 6 bases, J lost 0 bases, and 7 bases stayed unmatched. The CDR3 sequence is 16 residues long. CDR3 DNA sequence: TGCAGCGTACAGGGGACTAGCGGTCCCTCCTACAATGAGCAGTTCTTC. The encoded protein is CSVQGTSGPSYNEQFF.

The genes are TRBV10-1 and TRBJ2-6, with D perhaps TRBD1 (5 bases). Germline loops: CDR1 WNHNN, CDR2 SYGVQD (reference sequence). V lost 6 bases, J lost 2 bases, and 11 bases lay in between. CDR3 size: 15 residues. CDR3 in amino acids: CASSAGQTGANVLTF. Written as DNA, the CDR3 is TGCGCCAGCAGCGCAGGACAAACTGGGGCCAACGTCCTGACTTTC.

Concerning this clonotype: Germline is not matched at one junction end, which may reflect a read error. This chain connects TRBV11-3 to TRBJ1-1; D remains ambiguous. Germline V gene sequence: CDR1 SGHNT, CDR2 YENEEA. The CDR3 extends over 14 amino acids. In DNA form, the CDR3 reads TGTGCCAGCAGCTTTATATCAGAGAACAGTGAAGCTTTCTTT. It codes for CASSFISENSEAFF.

CDR3 in DNA: TGTGCCAGCAGTTATACAGGGATGGACATTCAGTACTTC. It encodes CASSYTGMDIQYF. This chain uses TRBV27 with TRBJ2-4, with D maybe TRBD1 (6 bases). V was shortened by 4 bases and J by 8 bases, with 12 bases between the two germline ends. Germline V gene sequence: CDR1 MNHEY, CDR2 SMNVEV (reference sequence). The CDR3 has 13 amino acids.

The rearrangement joins TRBV29-1 to TRBJ2-7; 9 bases are a match to TRBD1. Losses at the gene ends were 5 bases for V and 4 bases for J; bases not matched to a gene: 3. The V gene's germline CDR1 is SQVTM and CDR2 ANQGSEA. The length of the CDR3 is 12 residues. In DNA form, the CDR3 reads TGCAGCGTTTCGACAGGGGGATACGAGCAGTACTTC. It specifies CSVSTGGYEQYF.

The chain recombines TRBV4-1 with TRBJ1-4; D remains ambiguous. Germline V gene lookup returns CDR1 MGHRA and CDR2 YSYEKL. Trimming took 0 bases from V and 1 from J, leaving 6 bases between them. This CDR3 comprises 15 residues. CDR3 nucleotide sequence: TGCGCCAGCAGCCAAGATAGAGGAACTAATGAAAAACTGTTTTTT. This encodes CASSQDRGTNEKLFF.

The chain has TRBV5-1 and TRBJ2-3; perhaps TRBD1 as D (6 bases). CDR1 is SGHRS, CDR2 YFSETQ, per germline. V was trimmed by 4 bases and J by 0 bases, leaving 12 bases between them. The CDR3 consists of 15 residues. CDR3 sequence reads: CASSTWDISTDTQYF. In nucleotides, the CDR3 is TGCGCCAGCAGCACCTGGGACATAAGCACAGATACGCAGTATTTT.

V usage is TRBV2 and J usage is TRBJ2-1, with D uncertain. Deletions cut 6 bases from V and 10 bases from J, with 19 bases between. This CDR3 has 14 residues. Germline loops: CDR1 SNHLY, CDR2 FYNNEI. The CDR3 loop reads CASRFAVGNREQFF. The CDR3 DNA reads TGTGCCAGCAGGTTCGCTGTAGGGAATCGAGAGCAGTTCTTC.

The chain is built from TRBV29-1 and TRBJ2-7; possible D gene TRBD1, 6 bases. The V gene lost 7 bases and the J gene lost 4 bases, with 20 bases spanning the gap. The length of the CDR3 is 14 residues. The germline V gene has CDR1 SQVTM and CDR2 ANQGSEA. The CDR3 bases are TGCAGCGGCCTGACCAGGGACACGCTTTACGAGCAGTACTTC. This gives the protein CSGLTRDTLYEQYF.

This clonotype was detected only once. The CDR3 DNA follows: TGCAGCGTTGGAGGCGGGAGGAGCCACGAGCAGTACTTC. Translating it yields CSVGGGRSHEQYF. The J gene is TRBJ2-7, the V gene TRBV29-1; 8 positions match TRBD2. The V gene's germline CDR1 is SQVTM and CDR2 ANQGSEA. The CDR3 is 13 amino acids. Trimming cost V 4 bases and J 5 bases; bases outside gene matches: 7.

The V and J genes are TRBV20-1 and TRBJ2-3; D may be TRBD2 (5 bases). The germline CDR1 and CDR2 sequences are DFQATT and SNEGSKA (reference sequence). This CDR3 comprises 13 residues. V was cut by 6 bases and J by 0 bases, with 10 bases left in between. CDR3 amino acids: CSAKGLSTDTQYF. DNA of the CDR3: TGCAGTGCCAAAGGACTCAGCACAGATACGCAGTATTTT.

The chain has TRBV12-3 or TRBV12-4 and TRBJ2-3, with D uncertain. The CDR3 is 11 amino acids. V gave up 5 bases and J gave up 6 bases, with 6 bases separating them. CDR3 nucleotides: TGTGCCAGCAGTCAAATGGATACGCAGTATTTT. It yields the protein CASSQMDTQYF.

The chain employs TRBV11-1 and TRBJ1-1, with TRBD1 identical over 7 bases. V shed 5 bases and J 0 bases; nucleotides not matched to a gene: 9. CDR1 SGHAT and CDR2 FQDESV come from the germline V gene (reference sequence). The CDR3 consists of 16 residues. CDR3 DNA: TGTGCCAGCAGCAACACTAAACAGGGGCTGAACACTGAAGCTTTCTTT. Translating gives CASSNTKQGLNTEAFF.

Here the CDR3 DNA reads TGTGCCAGCAGTTACTCGATGGGGGGGGTGAGATTGGGGCCCCAGCATTTT. It translates to CASSYSMGGVRLGPQHF. This chain joins TRBV6-5 and TRBJ1-5; weak D call: TRBD1 (5 bases). The germline V gene encodes CDR1 MNHEY and CDR2 SVGAGI. The CDR3 has 17 residues. Deletions cut 0 bases from V and 9 bases from J, with 21 bases between.

For the CDR3, the DNA is TGCGCCAGCAGCACCTCCGGGACCCCCGGGGGCACGCAGTATTTT. The encoded protein is CASSTSGTPGGTQYF. The chain carries TRBV5-1 and TRBJ2-3; D tentatively reads TRBD1 or TRBD2 (6 bases each). The CDR3 spans 15 residues. CDR1 and CDR2 (germline): SGHRS, YFSETQ. V was trimmed by 4 bases and J by 9 bases, leaving 21 bases between them.

This chain joins TRBV14 and TRBJ1-4; 7 bases match TRBD1. The V gene end was trimmed by 4 bases and the J gene end by 8 bases; junction bases not matched to a gene: 7. CDR3 length equals 14 residues. The germline CDR1 and CDR2 sequences are SGHDN and FVKESK. The DNA for the CDR3 is TGTGCCAGCAGCCCGACAGGGTTTGGAGAAAAACTGTTTTTT. Translation gives CASSPTGFGEKLFF.